One sample yielded the 10 T cell receptor beta chains listed below, sequenced in a study of blood T cell repertoires in COVID-19. Clones were sequenced by immunoSEQ multiplex PCR, and TCRdb holds only the in-frame ones, with some missing. The data hold under 250,000 clones, with around 82% observed a single time. Sequencing input: peripheral blood. The receptor source for this set is an older woman with acute or convalescent COVID-19.

This clone was observed once. V and J are TRBV10-3 and TRBJ1-6; 7 nucleotides align to TRBD1. Per the germline V gene, CDR1 is ENHRY and CDR2 is SYGVKD. The CDR3 extends over 15 amino acids. Trimming removed 6 bases from V and 6 bases from J; junction bases left unmatched: 8. The DNA for the CDR3 is TGTGCCATCAGCCAACCAAACAGGGGTAATTCACCCCTCCACTTT. Translating gives CAISQPNRGNSPLHF.

V usage is TRBV18 and J usage is TRBJ2-4, with D uncertain. V gave up 3 bases and J gave up 5 bases, with 11 bases separating them. From germline, CDR1 is KGHSH and CDR2 LQKENI. The CDR3 runs 14 residues. The CDR3 DNA reads TGTGCCAGCTCACCGGCAGCACTACAAAACATTCAGTACTTC. It translates to CASSPAALQNIQYF.

This clone showed up just a few times. The genes are TRBV9 and TRBJ2-3; D might be TRBD1 (6 bases). The CDR3 spans 16 residues. V was pared by 0 bases and J by 1 base, with 12 bases between. Germline V gives CDR1 SGDLS, CDR2 YYNGEE. The CDR3 loop reads CASSVEAPGGTDTQYF. In DNA, the CDR3 is TGTGCCAGCAGCGTAGAAGCCCCAGGGGGCACAGATACGCAGTATTTT. The full variable domain, its missing parts supplied by reference TRBV9 and TRBJ2-3, is DSGVTQTPKHLITATGQRVTLRCSPRSGDLSVYWYQQSLDQGLQFLIQYYNGEERAKGNILERFSAQQFPDLHSELNLSSLELGDSALYFCASSVEAPGGTDTQYFGPGTRLTVL.

The chain links TRBV30 to TRBJ2-7; 8 positions match TRBD2. J was trimmed by 4 bases and V by 2 bases; bases with no gene match: 10. Germline V CDR1 and CDR2: GTSNPN, SVGIG (reference sequence). This CDR3 is 15 amino acids long. DNA of the CDR3: TGTGCCTGGAGTCCGGGAGGGGCAGGGAAATACGAGCAGTACTTC. This gives the protein CAWSPGGAGKYEQYF.

This clone was counted only a few times. The gene calls are TRBV19 and TRBJ2-1; 7 nucleotides agree with TRBD2. The ends lost 1 base at V and 0 bases at J; junction bases unmatched: 9. The CDR3 loop spans 18 amino acids. Germline-derived CDR1 and CDR2 are LNHDA and SQIVND (reference sequence). The CDR3 here is CASSIGDGAGVSYNEQFF. The CDR3 DNA reads as TGTGCCAGTAGTATAGGGGACGGTGCGGGGGTCTCCTACAATGAGCAGTTCTTC.

This chain joins TRBV6-5 and TRBJ2-7; 7 nucleotides agree with TRBD1. With V trimmed by 9 bases and J by 4 bases, 9 bases remained unmatched. The germline V gene has CDR1 MNHEY and CDR2 SVGAGI. The CDR3 is 13 amino acids. The CDR3 is CASRRDSGYEQYF. CDR3 nucleotide sequence: TGTGCCAGTAGACGGGACAGTGGGTACGAGCAGTACTTC.

The CDR3 here is CASSQGQGLNEQYF. As DNA, the CDR3 is TGCGCCAGCAGCCAAGGACAGGGCCTCAACGAGCAGTACTTC. The J gene is TRBJ2-7, the V gene TRBV4-3, with 7 bases fitting TRBD1. This CDR3 region has 14 residues. Germline CDR1 LGHNA, CDR2 YSLEER. After removal of 1 base from V and 5 bases from J, the junction contained 5 bases not matched to a gene.

The rearrangement links TRBV5-8 to TRBJ2-7; no firm D call. Per the germline V gene, CDR1 is SGHTS and CDR2 is YDEGEE. The CDR3 extends over 16 amino acids. Deletions cut 3 bases from V and 2 bases from J, with 18 bases between. The CDR3 here is CASSWKPARPAYEQYF. DNA of the CDR3: TGTGCCAGCAGCTGGAAGCCAGCCAGGCCGGCCTACGAGCAGTACTTC. The full variable domain, rest sourced from reference TRBV5-8 and TRBJ2-7, is EAGVTQSPTHLIKTRGQQATLRCSPISGHTSVYWYQQALGLGLQFLLWYDEGEERNRGNFPPRFSGRQFPNYSSELNVNALELEDSALYLCASSWKPARPAYEQYFGPGTRLTVT.

This chain links TRBV6-5 with TRBJ1-5; TRBD1 aligns across 9 bases. Germline V gene lookup returns CDR1 MNHEY and CDR2 SVGAGI. The CDR3 length is 14 residues. V trimming: 6 bases; J trimming: 5 bases; junction bases outside the gene matches: 5. CDR3 region: CASRLTGGDQPQHF. In DNA, the CDR3 is TGTGCCAGCAGACTCACAGGGGGCGATCAGCCCCAGCATTTT.

This clone was seen once. The J gene is TRBJ2-5, the V gene TRBV5-4; 7 positions agree with TRBD2. This CDR3 region has 15 residues. Trimming removed 1 base from V and 2 bases from J; junction bases left unmatched: 5. The germline gives CDR1 SGHNT, CDR2 YYREEE (reference sequence). The CDR3 coding sequence is TGTGCCAGCAGCTTGATATTGGGGGGGCAAGAGACCCAGTACTTC. It encodes CASSLILGGQETQYF.